The 5 T cell receptor beta chains in this list originate from one sample, sequenced in a study of T cell responses to AZD1222 COVID-19 vaccine. The table came from immunoSEQ multiplex PCR; TCRdb's copy has only in-frame clones and leaves some out. The data contain 85,000 to 90,000 clones, just over 85% of them singletons. This material consisted of peripheral blood, taken on day 0 of MenACWY control vaccination. The source of these receptors is an adult in good health.

The J gene is TRBJ2-5, the V gene TRBV19; TRBD1 agrees at 8 bases. Trimming took 6 bases from V and 2 from J; bases not matched to a gene: 2. Per germline, CDR1 LNHDA and CDR2 SQIVND (reference sequence). This CDR3 spans 13 amino acids. The CDR3 here is CASSGTGQETQYF. The CDR3 nucleotides are TGTGCCAGTAGCGGGACAGGACAAGAGACCCAGTACTTC.

V and J are TRBV7-6 and TRBJ2-3; D unresolved. V lost 0 bases and J lost 1, with 11 bases in between. CDR1 and CDR2 (germline): SGHVS, FNYEAQ. This CDR3 is 16 amino acids long. CDR3 coding DNA: TGTGCCAGCAGCTTAGCACTTGGAGAAGGCACAGATACGCAGTATTTT. As protein: CASSLALGEGTDTQYF.

This clone has only one observation. This chain uses TRBV19 with TRBJ1-1; 7 nucleotides match TRBD1. V shed 7 bases and J 2 bases; nucleotides not matched to a gene: 7. There are 14 residues in the CDR3. The germline gives CDR1 LNHDA, CDR2 SQIVND (reference sequence). CDR3 DNA sequence: TGTGCCAGTACCCCGACAGGGCCTAACACTGAAGCTTTCTTT. Translated: CASTPTGPNTEAFF.

This sequence joins TRBV10-3 and TRBJ2-3, with 16 bases aligning to TRBD2. The junction had 5 bases not matched to a gene; V was cut back by 7 bases and J by 4 bases. The CDR3 extends over 16 amino acids. The germline CDR1 and CDR2 sequences are ENHRY and SYGVKD. CDR3 nucleotides: TGTGCCATCACAGGGACTAGCGGGGGGGCCCCAGATACGCAGTATTTT. This translates into CAITGTSGGAPDTQYF.

Only a few counts were recorded for this clone. The chain uses TRBV28 and TRBJ1-6; tentative D call: TRBD1 (6 bases). Germline V CDR1 and CDR2: MDHEN, SYDVKM. Trimming left V 6 bases short and J 11 bases short, with 14 bases between. The length of the CDR3 is 13 residues. The CDR3 loop is CASRVEGGPPLHF. In nucleotides, the CDR3 is TGTGCCAGCAGGGTTGAAGGGGGGCCACCCCTCCACTTT. Complete variable domain (other parts from reference TRBV28 and TRBJ1-6): DVKVTQSSRYLVKRTGEKVFLECVQDMDHENMFWYRQDPGLGLRLIYFSYDVKMKEKGDIPEGYSVSREKKERFSLILESASTNQTSMYLCASRVEGGPPLHFGNGTRLTVT.